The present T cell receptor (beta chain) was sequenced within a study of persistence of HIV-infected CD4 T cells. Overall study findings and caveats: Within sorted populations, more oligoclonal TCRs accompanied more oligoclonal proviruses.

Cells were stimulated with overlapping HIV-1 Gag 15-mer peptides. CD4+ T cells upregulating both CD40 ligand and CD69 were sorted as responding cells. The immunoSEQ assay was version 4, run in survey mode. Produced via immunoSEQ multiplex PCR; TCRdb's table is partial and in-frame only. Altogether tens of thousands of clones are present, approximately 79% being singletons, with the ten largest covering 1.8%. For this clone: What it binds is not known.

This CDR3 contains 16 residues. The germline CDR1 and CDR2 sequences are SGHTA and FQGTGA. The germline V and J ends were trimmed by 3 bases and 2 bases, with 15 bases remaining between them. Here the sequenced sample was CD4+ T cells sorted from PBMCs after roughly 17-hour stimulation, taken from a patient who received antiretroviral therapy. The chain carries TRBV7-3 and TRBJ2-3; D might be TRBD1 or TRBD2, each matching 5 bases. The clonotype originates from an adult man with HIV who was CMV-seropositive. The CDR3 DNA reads TGTGCCAGCAGCTTGGGGAGCAGGGCCTCCACAGATACGCAGTATTTT. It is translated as CASSLGSRASTDTQYF.